This T cell receptor (beta chain) was recovered during a study of blood T cell repertoires in COVID-19. This clone is a singleton in its sample. Produced via immunoSEQ multiplex PCR; TCRdb's table is partial and in-frame only. The sample holds about 83,000 clones, around 84% seen once. The V end lost 8 bases, the J end lost 1 base, and 5 bases lay between the germline ends. The CDR3 is made up of 11 amino acids. CDR1 is SNHLY, CDR2 FYNNEI, per germline. The genes are TRBV2 and TRBJ1-1, with D unresolved. This clonotype was obtained from an elderly woman in a cohort sampled during active or convalescent COVID-19. Material for sequencing was peripheral blood. CDR3 sequence: CASAGNTEAFF. The CDR3 nucleotides are TGTGCCAGCGCCGGGAACACTGAAGCTTTCTTT.